The 32 T cell receptor beta chains listed next were all sequenced from one sample in a study of blood T cell repertoires in COVID-19. Assay: immunoSEQ multiplex PCR; the TCRdb copy retains only in-frame clones and omits some. The sample includes about 230,000 clones, about 80% of them seen just once. The source material was peripheral blood. The receptors were sampled from a man between 45 and 60 years old with active or convalescent COVID-19.

This clone was seen more than once but under ten times. The chain employs TRBV5-1 and TRBJ2-3; TRBD2 might be the D (5 bases). CDR1 is SGHRS and CDR2 is YFSETQ in the germline V gene. This CDR3 is 13 amino acids long. The germline V and J ends were trimmed by 4 bases and 6 bases, with 12 bases remaining between them. CDR3 sequence reads: CASSQTRSDTQYF. Written as DNA, the CDR3 is TGCGCCAGCAGCCAAACTAGATCGGATACGCAGTATTTT.

The chain employs TRBV12-5 and TRBJ1-2; 8 nucleotides agree with TRBD1. This CDR3 contains 15 residues. Germline CDR1 and CDR2: LGHNT and FRNRAP. J lost 6 bases, V lost 2 bases, and 8 bases had no gene match. CDR3 residues: CASGLRQGARNGYTF. CDR3 sequence (DNA): TGTGCTAGTGGTTTGCGGCAGGGGGCAAGGAATGGCTACACCTTC.

The CDR3 sequence: CASSLATGETGELFF. Written as DNA, the CDR3 is TGCGCCAGCAGCTTGGCAACAGGGGAAACCGGGGAGCTGTTTTTT. V is TRBV5-1 and J is TRBJ2-2; 7 nucleotides align to TRBD1. CDR1 and CDR2 (germline): SGHRS, YFSETQ. The CDR3 is 15 residues long. The trim removed 0 bases at V and 5 bases at J, leaving 4 bases unmatched.

This chain joins TRBV9 and TRBJ1-1, with D possibly being TRBD1 (5 bases). V dropped 0 bases and J dropped 8 bases, with 11 bases sitting between them. This CDR3 has 13 residues. CDR1 and CDR2 from the germline V gene are SGDLS and YYNGEE. CDR3 nucleotide sequence: TGTGCCAGCAGCGTAGTTAATGGGGCCGAAGCTTTCTTT. The encoded protein is CASSVVNGAEAFF.

The V and J genes are TRBV6-6 and TRBJ2-5, with 7 bases matching TRBD2. CDR3 size: 15 residues. With V trimmed by 0 bases and J by 2 bases, 3 bases remained unmatched. Germline V gives CDR1 MNHNY, CDR2 SVGAGI (reference sequence). DNA of the CDR3: TGTGCCAGCAGTTACTCGAGGCGGGGGCAAGAGACCCAGTACTTC. Its protein product is CASSYSRRGQETQYF.

This clone has only a few counts. The chain carries TRBV7-2 and TRBJ1-4; D unclear. The CDR3 spans 15 residues. The germline V gene encodes CDR1 SGHTA and CDR2 FQGNSA. Trimming pared 5 bases from V and 3 bases from J, leaving 13 bases between. The CDR3 nucleotides are TGTGCCAGCAGCGTAAGCCTTGGTGCTAATGAAAAACTGTTTTTT. Translated, it gives CASSVSLGANEKLFF.

A single count supports this clone. This chain joins TRBV2 and TRBJ2-7; 8 bases fit TRBD2. V was clipped by 1 base and J by 5 bases; unmatched bases: 4. The CDR3 length is 14 residues. Germline CDR1 is SNHLY and CDR2 is FYNNEI. CDR3 coding DNA: TGTGCCAGCAGTGAAGAGGTAGCGGGGAACGAGCAGTACTTC. Protein product: CASSEEVAGNEQYF.

The CDR3 sequence: CASGLAPYTIYF. As DNA, the CDR3 is TGTGCTAGTGGTTTGGCCCCCTACACCATATATTTT. The chain is built from TRBV12-5 and TRBJ1-3; D unresolved. The CDR3 sequence is 12 residues long. Deletions cut 1 base from V and 8 bases from J, with 6 bases between. Per germline, CDR1 LGHNT and CDR2 FRNRAP.

V and J are TRBV30 and TRBJ1-5; the match to TRBD1 covers 7 bases. V shed 4 bases and J 5 bases; nucleotides not matched to a gene: 8. The CDR3 spans 14 residues. Germline V gene sequence: CDR1 GTSNPN, CDR2 SVGIG (reference sequence). This chain's CDR3 is CAWNNRGGDQPQHF. As DNA, the CDR3 is TGTGCCTGGAATAACAGGGGAGGTGATCAGCCCCAGCATTTT.

V gene TRBV2 combines with J gene TRBJ2-3; possibly TRBD1 for D (6 bases). Per the germline V gene, CDR1 is SNHLY and CDR2 is FYNNEI. The CDR3 runs 12 residues. V lost 6 bases, J lost 6 bases, and 10 bases lay in between. CDR3 region: CASSTGSDTQYF. CDR3 nucleotides: TGTGCCAGCAGCACAGGGAGTGATACGCAGTATTTT. Full variable domain (missing parts from reference TRBV2 and TRBJ2-3): EPEVTQTPSHQVTQMGQEVILRCVPISNHLYFYWYRQILGQKVEFLVSFYNNEISEKSEIFDDQFSVERPDGSNFTLKIRSTKLEDSAMYFCASSTGSDTQYFGPGTRLTVL.

The gene calls are TRBV27 and TRBJ1-6, with 7 positions matching TRBD1. V was pared by 8 bases and J by 11 bases, with 15 bases of the junction left unmatched. The germline CDR1 and CDR2 sequences are MNHEY and SMNVEV (reference sequence). There are 15 residues in the CDR3. CDR3 nucleotide sequence: TGTGCCAGCGGTACCCGGGACAGCCCTATGGCACCCCTCCACTTT. It codes for CASGTRDSPMAPLHF.

The J gene is TRBJ2-7, the V gene TRBV7-8; the D gene is possibly TRBD2 (6 bases). The V and J ends lost 5 bases and 9 bases respectively, with 17 bases between them. The length of the CDR3 is 13 residues. Germline CDR1 and CDR2: SGHVS and FQNEAQ. This chain's CDR3 is CASSPDRGAGQYF. The CDR3 nucleotides read TGTGCCAGCAGCCCTGACCGGGGAGCGGGGCAGTACTTC.

The chain recombines TRBV4-1 with TRBJ2-2, with a possible D match to TRBD1 (6 bases). V lost 1 base to trimming and J lost 2 bases, with 17 bases between them. In germline, CDR1 is MGHRA, CDR2 YSYEKL. This CDR3 is built from 18 residues. The CDR3 DNA reads as TGCGCCAGCAGCCAAGGGAACAGGGTGAATCTAAACACCGGGGAGCTGTTTTTT. Translation gives CASSQGNRVNLNTGELFF.

This chain joins TRBV11-2 and TRBJ2-3; maybe TRBD2 (5 bases). The CDR3 covers 15 residues. Trimming pared 3 bases from V and 3 bases from J, leaving 13 bases between. Germline CDR1 reads SGHAT; CDR2 reads FQNNGV. This chain's CDR3 is CASSFSSAETDTQYF. The DNA for the CDR3 is TGTGCCAGCAGCTTCAGTAGCGCGGAAACAGATACGCAGTATTTT.

The J gene is TRBJ1-1, the V gene TRBV6-1; no definite D call. V dropped 0 bases and J dropped 1 base, with 6 bases sitting between them. Germline CDR1 and CDR2: MNHNS and SASEGT. This CDR3 is 14 amino acids long. The CDR3 DNA reads as TGTGCCAGCAGTGAAGCGCCACAGAACACTGAAGCTTTCTTT. It codes for CASSEAPQNTEAFF.

The gene calls are TRBV11-3 and TRBJ1-1, with D unclear. The CDR3 sequence is 13 residues long. Germline CDR1 and CDR2: SGHNT and YENEEA. V was clipped by 1 base and J by 4 bases, with 7 bases between them. The CDR3 loop reads CASSLGPGTEAFF. The CDR3 bases are TGTGCCAGCAGCTTAGGGCCGGGCACTGAAGCTTTCTTT. The whole variable domain, filled in from reference TRBV11-3 and TRBJ1-1, reads EAGVVQSPRYKIIEKKQPVAFWCNPISGHNTLYWYLQNLGQGPELLIRYENEEAVDDSQLPKDRFSAERLKGVDSTLKIQPAELGDSAVYLCASSLGPGTEAFFGQGTRLTVV.

This CDR3 is CASVKEVVGTDTQYF. CDR3 nucleotide sequence: TGCGCCAGCGTAAAGGAGGTTGTGGGAACAGATACGCAGTATTTT. The chain combines TRBV5-1 with TRBJ2-3; weak D call: TRBD2 (5 bases). The length of the CDR3 is 15 residues. CDR1 SGHRS and CDR2 YFSETQ come from the germline V gene. Trimming left V 7 bases short and J 3 bases short, with 18 bases between.

This chain connects TRBV28 to TRBJ2-2; unclear D gene. The CDR3 is 17 amino acids. The germline V gene encodes CDR1 MDHEN and CDR2 SYDVKM. V was cut by 2 bases and J by 0 bases, with 13 bases left in between. CDR3: CASSLKALSSNTGELFF. For the CDR3, the DNA is TGTGCCAGCAGTTTAAAAGCGCTCTCATCGAACACCGGGGAGCTGTTTTTT.

This chain joins TRBV18 and TRBJ2-6; perhaps TRBD2 as D (6 bases). Germline-derived CDR1 and CDR2 are KGHSH and LQKENI. The CDR3 loop spans 17 amino acids. Trimming cost V 6 bases and J 1 base, with 16 bases left between them. The CDR3 region is CASSEGRRRSGANVLTF. CDR3 DNA sequence: TGTGCCAGCTCGGAGGGACGGAGGAGGTCTGGGGCCAACGTCCTGACTTTC.

The chain employs TRBV5-1 and TRBJ1-3; tentative D call: TRBD1 (6 bases). This CDR3 is built from 15 residues. V gave up 4 bases and J gave up 3 bases, with 14 bases separating them. CDR1 and CDR2 (germline): SGHRS, YFSETQ. The CDR3 sequence is CASSTDSTFGNTIYF. The CDR3 coding sequence is TGCGCCAGCAGCACGGACAGCACCTTTGGAAACACCATATATTTT. Based on the CDR3 plus reference TRBV5-1 and TRBJ1-3, the full variable domain is KAGVTQTPRYLIKTRGQQVTLSCSPISGHRSVSWYQQTPGQGLQFLFEYFSETQRNKGNFPGRFSGRQFSNSRSEMNVSTLELGDSALYLCASSTDSTFGNTIYFGEGSWLTVV.

CDR3 DNA sequence: TGCGCCAGCAGCCAAGGTTCCGGGACAGGGTGGGAGACCCAGTACTTC. Translating it yields CASSQGSGTGWETQYF. The chain has TRBV4-3 and TRBJ2-5, with TRBD1 matching 9 bases. The CDR3 contains 16 residues. Germline CDR1 is LGHNA and CDR2 is YSLEER. The trim removed 1 base at V and 5 bases at J, leaving 8 bases unmatched.

J is TRBJ2-1 and V is TRBV19, with D perhaps TRBD2 (7 bases). V shed 1 base and J shed 7 bases, with 14 bases lying between them. This CDR3 comprises 15 residues. Germline values: CDR1 LNHDA, CDR2 SQIVND (reference sequence). CDR3 protein: CASSIGGGAGNEQFF. The CDR3 DNA follows: TGTGCCAGTAGTATAGGAGGGGGGGCTGGGAATGAGCAGTTCTTC.

The V gene is TRBV19, the J gene TRBJ1-2; D is uncertain. Germline V CDR1 and CDR2: LNHDA, SQIVND (reference sequence). Trimming removed 4 bases at V and 0 bases at J, with 9 bases between. There are 14 residues in the CDR3. The CDR3 sequence: CASSTPGANYGYTF. The CDR3 DNA is TGTGCCAGTAGTACCCCCGGGGCTAACTATGGCTACACCTTC. Filled out from reference TRBV19 and TRBJ1-2, the complete variable domain reads DGGITQSPKYLFRKEGQNVTLSCEQNLNHDAMYWYRQDPGQGLRLIYYSQIVNDFQKGDIAEGYSVSREKKESFPLTVTSAQKNPTAFYLCASSTPGANYGYTFGSGTRLTVV.

The chain employs TRBV6-2 or TRBV6-3 and TRBJ2-1; TRBD2 might be the D (5 bases). Trimming pared 6 bases from V and 10 bases from J, leaving 10 bases between. This CDR3 has 11 amino acids. Germline values: CDR1 MNHEY, CDR2 SVGEGT. The CDR3 coding sequence is TGTGCCAGCAGCCAGAGGAGGGAGCAGTTCTTC. Translation gives CASSQRREQFF.

A few counts support this clone. The rearrangement uses TRBV9 and TRBJ1-4, with TRBD1 identical over 7 bases. V gave up 4 bases and J gave up 4 bases; unmatched junction bases: 7. The CDR3 loop spans 15 amino acids. Germline lookup yields CDR1 SGDLS and CDR2 YYNGEE. The CDR3 DNA reads as TGTGCCAGCAGCCCCCGGGACAGCCTTAATGAAAAACTGTTTTTT. Translating gives CASSPRDSLNEKLFF. Filled out from reference TRBV9 and TRBJ1-4, the complete variable domain reads DSGVTQTPKHLITATGQRVTLRCSPRSGDLSVYWYQQSLDQGLQFLIQYYNGEERAKGNILERFSAQQFPDLHSELNLSSLELGDSALYFCASSPRDSLNEKLFFGSGTQLSVL.

The chain is built from TRBV9 and TRBJ2-3, with 7 bases matching TRBD2. CDR1 is SGDLS and CDR2 is YYNGEE in the germline V gene. The CDR3 is made up of 14 amino acids. Trimming cost V 2 bases and J 1 base; bases outside gene matches: 1. CDR3 bases: TGTGCCAGCAGCGTGCTAGCGGGCACAGATACGCAGTATTTT. It is translated as CASSVLAGTDTQYF.

This clone was observed a handful of times. The chain couples TRBV5-4 to TRBJ1-1; no definite D call. With 0 bases removed from V and 5 bases from J, the gap between germline ends came to 17 bases. The length of the CDR3 is 16 residues. Germline CDR1 is SGHNT and CDR2 is YYREEE (reference sequence). The DNA for the CDR3 is TGTGCCAGCAGCTTGGTAGGGAGCGGCGGGTCGACTGAAGCTTTCTTT. Translation: CASSLVGSGGSTEAFF.

The chain couples TRBV27 to TRBJ1-1; a possible D gene is TRBD1 (6 bases). This CDR3 spans 14 amino acids. Germline CDR1 is MNHEY and CDR2 is SMNVEV (reference sequence). The V end was cut by 5 bases, the J end by 8 bases, with 18 bases between. The DNA of the CDR3 is TGTGCCAGCAGTCCACACGCCTTAGGGGGAGAAGCTTTCTTT. Encoded protein: CASSPHALGGEAFF.

This chain uses TRBV9 with TRBJ1-6, with D possibly matching TRBD1 (5 bases). Germline CDR1 and CDR2: SGDLS and YYNGEE. V gave up 4 bases and J gave up 6 bases, with 14 bases separating them. The length of the CDR3 is 15 residues. CDR3 sequence: CASSPTGQGNSPLHF. In DNA, the CDR3 is TGTGCCAGCAGCCCTACCGGCCAGGGTAATTCACCCCTCCACTTT. Combining the CDR3 with reference TRBV9 and TRBJ1-6 gives the whole variable domain DSGVTQTPKHLITATGQRVTLRCSPRSGDLSVYWYQQSLDQGLQFLIQYYNGEERAKGNILERFSAQQFPDLHSELNLSSLELGDSALYFCASSPTGQGNSPLHFGNGTRLTVT.

The chain couples TRBV2 to TRBJ2-5; 9 positions match TRBD1. Germline CDR1 SNHLY, CDR2 FYNNEI. This CDR3 has 15 residues. V dropped 8 bases and J dropped 4; count of bases not matched to a gene: 11. DNA of the CDR3: TGTGCCAGCGGATCCGGGACAGGGCGAGCAGAGACCCAGTACTTC. Translating it yields CASGSGTGRAETQYF.

The CDR3 spells CASTSGTGGFEETQYF. The CDR3 DNA follows: TGTGCCAGCACCTCCGGGACAGGGGGCTTCGAAGAGACCCAGTACTTC. The chain employs TRBV5-4 and TRBJ2-5; 12 nucleotides line up with TRBD1. Germline loops: CDR1 SGHNT, CDR2 YYREEE (reference sequence). V lost 6 bases, J lost 3 bases, and 9 bases stayed unmatched. This CDR3 has 16 residues.

The gene calls are TRBV18 and TRBJ2-1; D ambiguous. Trimming removed 11 bases from V and 15 bases from J, with 14 bases in between. Germline loops: CDR1 KGHSH, CDR2 LQKENI. CDR3 length: 9 amino acids. The CDR3 is CAPQISSFF. The CDR3 nucleotides are TGTGCCCCACAGATTAGTTCGTTCTTC.